Below, one TCR beta chain is given with its context. Sequencing used immunoSEQ v3. Sequencing depth was approximately 2 million read pairs for survey level, about 5-6 million for deep. Assay used: immunoSEQ multiplex PCR; TCRdb lists only in-frame clones, some missing. The sample shows roughly 57,000 clones, roughly four fifths of them seen only once. These data come from a study of TIL therapy for anti-PD-1-resistant metastatic lung cancer. Study as a whole: A few tumors were EGFR-mutant and two were ALK-rearranged. By whole-exome sequencing, median non-synonymous tumor mutation burden was approximately 1.6 mutations per megabase.

CDR1 MNHNS and CDR2 SASEGT come from the germline V gene. The CDR3 consists of 14 residues. With 3 bases removed from V and 2 bases from J, the gap between germline ends came to 11 bases. The time point is: pre-treatment sample, taken before nivolumab and TIL therapy. Patients were adults with stage 4 NSCLC. The receptor was isolated from a person between 30 and 80 years old with non-small cell lung cancer. The sample here was blood, taken at baseline. This chain connects TRBV6-1 to TRBJ2-7; D remains ambiguous. CDR3 nucleotide sequence: TGTGCCAGCAGTGACGTCGGCCGGGCCTACGAGCAGTACTTC. Its translation is CASSDVGRAYEQYF.